The rows below give T cell receptor beta chains drawn from one sample of a study of glioma-infiltrating T cells after dendritic cell vaccination. TCRdb's copy holds only in-frame clones and misses some; the assay was immunoSEQ multiplex PCR. In the table there are 90,000 to 100,000 clones, about 80% of which are singletons. The sequencing here drew on blood, taken before dendritic cell vaccination. The receptor source for this set is a human donor with glioblastoma. Both conserved end residues are part of each CDR3. D genes are given only for firm matches. Where a row states a size, it is once, few, many or the class of an expanded clone; other rows omit it.

j_call v_call d_call clone_size cdr3_nt cdr3_aa
TRBJ1-6 TRBV27 . . TGTGCCAGCAGTTTGGACGGGGTAAATTCACCCCTCCACTTT CASSLDGVNSPLHF
TRBJ2-7 TRBV4-2 . . TGTGCCAGCAGCCAAGACAAACTAGTCTACGAGCAGTACTTC CASSQDKLVYEQYF
TRBJ2-5 TRBV7-6 TRBD2 few TGTGCCAGCAGCCCCGGGACTAGCCCCCAGTACTTC CASSPGTSPQYF
TRBJ1-1 TRBV6-5 . . TGTGCCAGCAGTTACTCGTCAAAGAACACTGAAGCTTTCTTT CASSYSSKNTEAFF
TRBJ2-5 TRBV28 . . TGTGCCAGCAGTTTCGGGGGAGTTGCCCAAGAGACCCAGTACTTC CASSFGGVAQETQYF
TRBJ2-3 TRBV6-5 . . TGTGCCAGCAGCCCCTCGCTCGGTACGCAGTATTTT CASSPSLGTQYF
TRBJ2-7 TRBV30 . . TGTGCCTGGAGTGTACTGACAGCGCGACAGCGGTACTTC CAWSVLTARQRYF
TRBJ1-2 TRBV28 TRBD1 few TGTGCCAGCAGCAGGGGGCACGGCTGGGGTGGCTACACCTTC CASSRGHGWGGYTF
TRBJ1-2 TRBV27 . few TGTGCCAGCAGTTTTCGAGCGGGCTTTGGCTACACCTTC CASSFRAGFGYTF
TRBJ2-7 TRBV6-1 . . TGTGCCAGCAGTGAAGTACAGACCTACGAGCAGTACTTC CASSEVQTYEQYF
TRBJ2-6 TRBV7-8 TRBD2 . TGTGCCAGCAGCCCGTGGCGGGGGGTCTCTGGGGCCAACGTCCTGACTTTC CASSPWRGVSGANVLTF
TRBJ2-7 TRBV28 TRBD2 few TGTGCCAGCAGTTTATTCGGACTAGCGGGAGTGGTGAGCTCCTACGAGCAGTACTTC CASSLFGLAGVVSSYEQYF
TRBJ2-5 TRBV9 . . TGTGCCAGCAGCGTAGGAACTAACCAAGAGACCCAGTACTTC CASSVGTNQETQYF
TRBJ2-7 TRBV20-1 TRBD1 . TGTATGGGACAGGACTCCTACGAGCAGTACTTC CMGQDSYEQYF
TRBJ1-2 TRBV11-3 . . TGTGCCAGCAGCTTACAATTACAGGGTTGTGGCTACACCTTC CASSLQLQGCGYTF
TRBJ2-7 TRBV7-7 . . TGTGCTAGCAGCTTACGGCAGGGCAACGCCTACGAGCAGTACTTC CASSLRQGNAYEQYF
TRBJ1-6 TRBV15 . . TGCGCCACCAGCAGAGGCAAGGACTATTCACCCCTCCACTTT CATSRGKDYSPLHF
TRBJ1-2 TRBV1 . . TGCACCAGCAGCCCCTACAGGCTGACTAACTATGGCTACACCTTC CTSSPYRLTNYGYTF
TRBJ2-5 TRBV4-1 . . TGCGCCAGCAGCGGGGAGAATCAAGAGACCCAGTACTTC CASSGENQETQYF
TRBJ2-1 TRBV9 TRBD2 . TGTGCCAGCAGCGCAAAGGGGACTAGCGGGGCCTACAATGAGCAGTTCTTC CASSAKGTSGAYNEQFF
TRBJ1-3 TRBV5-1 . . TGCGCCAGCAGCCCCCGGGACTTGTCTGGAAACACCATATATTTT CASSPRDLSGNTIYF
TRBJ1-1 TRBV27 . . TGTGCCAGCAGCCCACTGGCCCAGGGCTGGGCTGAAGCTTTCTTT CASSPLAQGWAEAFF
TRBJ2-1 TRBV30 . . TGTGCCTGGACTGCGAATGTTGTATATGAGCAGTTCTTC CAWTANVVYEQFF
TRBJ1-2 TRBV6-1 . . TGTGCCAGCAGTGAATGGGTGGCGGCTAACTATGGCTACACCTTC CASSEWVAANYGYTF
TRBJ2-3 TRBV28 TRBD2 . TGTGCCAGCAGTTTACCAGCGGGAGGGGTAGATACGCAGTATTTT CASSLPAGGVDTQYF
TRBJ2-7 TRBV30 TRBD2 . TGTGCCTGGAGGGGCCATACTAGCGGGAGTTTCTACGAGCAGTACTTC CAWRGHTSGSFYEQYF
TRBJ2-1 TRBV9 TRBD2 . TGTGCCAGCAGCGTAGTGACTAGCGGGGGAAACGGTGAGCAGTTCTTC CASSVVTSGGNGEQFF
TRBJ1-3 TRBV28 . . TGTGCCAGCAGTTTAGTAACAGGGTCACTTTTAAACACCATATATTTT CASSLVTGSLLNTIYF
TRBJ1-5 TRBV5-1 TRBD1 once TGCGCCAGCAGCCGGCGGACAGGGGGATGGCAGCCCCAGCATTTT CASSRRTGGWQPQHF
TRBJ2-2 TRBV6-1 . few TGTGCCAGCACCCACCTAGGGGGGGCCGGGGAGCTGTTTTTT CASTHLGGAGELFF
TRBJ1-1 TRBV5-1 . . TGCGCCAGCAGCATTGGGGGGACGGTGAACACTGAAGCTTTCTTT CASSIGGTVNTEAFF
TRBJ1-6 TRBV5-1 TRBD1 . TGCGCCAGCAGCCCCCGGGACAGCGAAAATTCACCCCTCCACTTT CASSPRDSENSPLHF
TRBJ2-7 TRBV6-1 . . TGTGCCAGCAGTGAAACATTCAGGGACTACGAGCAGTACTTC CASSETFRDYEQYF
TRBJ2-3 TRBV27 TRBD2 . TGTGCCAGCAGGACCCCTAGCGGGAGGTCTTCTAGCACAGATACGCAGTATTTT CASRTPSGRSSSTDTQYF
TRBJ1-1 TRBV28 TRBD1 once TGTGCCAGCAGTACCCGACAGGGGCTCAGAGCTTTCTTT CASSTRQGLRAFF
TRBJ2-7 TRBV11-2 TRBD2 once TGTGCCAGCAGCTTAGGCGGGGGGACATTATACGAGCAGTACTTC CASSLGGGTLYEQYF
TRBJ2-7 TRBV6-5 . once TGTGCCAGTAGAGGGGGGACTACAACCTACGAGCAGTACTTC CASRGGTTTYEQYF
TRBJ1-6 TRBV19 . . TGTGCCAGTAGTGGCGGACTGAGCTATAATTCACCCCTCCACTTT CASSGGLSYNSPLHF
TRBJ1-2 TRBV29-1 . . TGCAGCGTTGACTTCCAGGAAGGAGGCTACACCTTC CSVDFQEGGYTF
TRBJ2-1 TRBV10-3 TRBD2 . TGTGCCATCAGTGAGTCTTTTCTACTAGCGGGAGAAGGGGATGAGCAGTTCTTC CAISESFLLAGEGDEQFF
TRBJ1-4 TRBV30 TRBD1 once TGTGCCTGGAGTGTAGAGGGACAGGGTGGAAAACTGTTTTTT CAWSVEGQGGKLFF
TRBJ2-1 TRBV27 TRBD1 . TGTGCCAGCAGTTTCGGACAGGGAACCTACAATGAGCAGTTCTTC CASSFGQGTYNEQFF
TRBJ1-5 TRBV21-1 . . TGTGCCAGCAGCGTAGAAGGGGGTTTACAGCCCCAGCATTTT CASSVEGGLQPQHF
TRBJ2-5 TRBV5-4 . . TGTGCCAGCAGCACCGGGACTCACCAAGAGACCCAGTACTTC CASSTGTHQETQYF
TRBJ2-3 TRBV6-6 TRBD2 few TGTGCCAGCAGCACTGGACTAGCGGGGGGGCCAGATACGCAGTATTTT CASSTGLAGGPDTQYF
TRBJ1-5 TRBV2 . few TGTGCCAGCAGTAACCCGACAGGTAACCCAAATAGCAATCAGCCCCAGCATTTT CASSNPTGNPNSNQPQHF
TRBJ1-2 TRBV25-1 . . TGTGCCAGCAGTACCCTAACCGGGACATACGAATATGGCTACACCTTC CASSTLTGTYEYGYTF